Listed here are 17 T cell receptor beta chains from one sample, sequenced in a study of human CD8 memory T cell subsets. UMI-labeled 5' RACE was the method by which TCR beta libraries were made. TCRdb reprocessed the 5' RACE reads, keeping one entry per CDR3 protein, no DNA. The table lists 9,500 to 12,000 distinct CDR3 sequences. Sample: CD8+ T cells from PBMCs. Source of these receptors: a human donor in good health.

This sequence joins TRBV20-1 and TRBJ2-7; TCRdb's D gene call, TRBD2, goes unchecked for lack of DNA. This CDR3 comprises 15 residues. Germline values: CDR1 DFQATT, CDR2 SNEGSKA (reference sequence). This chain's CDR3 is CSARDFGSGSYEQYF.

This chain uses TRBV12-3 or TRBV12-4 with TRBJ2-7; TCRdb names TRBD2, which stays unverified in the absence of DNA. The CDR3 totals 16 residues. CDR3 in amino acids: CASSPSGSGDSYEQYF.

In terms of frequency, this clonotype is medium-sized (0.01 to 0.1%). The chain carries TRBV12-3 or TRBV12-4 and TRBJ1-2; TCRdb designates TRBD1, a call that cannot be tested without DNA. The CDR3 contains 13 residues. The CDR3 loop is CASSSGHYYGYTF.

Considering frequency, this clonotype is medium-sized. This chain links TRBV5-1 with TRBJ2-7; TCRdb indicates TRBD1, and absent DNA this call remains unverified. Per germline, CDR1 SGHRS and CDR2 YFSETQ. The CDR3 extends over 14 amino acids. CDR3 in amino acids: CASSLGTGHYEQYF.

The chain combines TRBV6-5 with TRBJ2-1; absent DNA, TCRdb's TRBD2 call cannot be checked. This CDR3 is built from 12 residues. The germline gives CDR1 MNHEY, CDR2 SVGAGI. This chain's CDR3 is CASSPSGAEQFF.

The V gene is TRBV9, the J gene TRBJ2-1; without DNA, the TCRdb call of TRBD2 cannot be checked. From germline, CDR1 is SGDLS and CDR2 YYNGEE. This CDR3 contains 14 residues. CDR3 protein: CASSVAWEGNEQFF.

This clonotype ranks as medium-sized (0.01 to 0.1%) in terms of frequency. The chain links TRBV14 to TRBJ1-2. The CDR3 loop spans 15 amino acids. Germline values: CDR1 SGHDN, CDR2 FVKESK. CDR3 region: CASSQDLLANYGYTF.

The rearrangement joins TRBV11-3 to TRBJ2-1. The CDR3 spans 15 residues. Per the germline V gene, CDR1 is SGHNT and CDR2 is YENEEA. The CDR3: CASSFGGSSYNEQFF. The variable domain in full, completed from reference TRBV11-3 and TRBJ2-1, reads EAGVVQSPRYKIIEKKQPVAFWCNPISGHNTLYWYLQNLGQGPELLIRYENEEAVDDSQLPKDRFSAERLKGVDSTLKIQPAELGDSAVYLCASSFGGSSYNEQFFGPGTRLTVL.

This clonotype is called medium-sized based on its frequency. This chain connects TRBV6-6 to TRBJ2-1. This CDR3 has 14 residues. Germline loops: CDR1 MNHNY, CDR2 SVGAGI (reference sequence). The CDR3 reads CASTVNLGYNEQFF.

This sequence joins TRBV4-3 and TRBJ1-5. This CDR3 region has 16 residues. CDR1 and CDR2 (germline): LGHNA, YSLEER. CDR3 protein: CASSQDFGGPNQPQHF.

This clonotype is medium-sized by frequency. This chain links TRBV7-9 with TRBJ2-1; TCRdb selects TRBD1, and the lack of DNA leaves this call unchecked. CDR1 is SEHNR and CDR2 is FQNEAQ in the germline V gene (reference sequence). CDR3 length: 15 amino acids. CDR3 sequence reads: CASSRTGGINNEQFF.

The chain is built from TRBV5-6 and TRBJ2-1. Germline V gene lookup returns CDR1 SGHDT and CDR2 YYEEEE. This CDR3 has 14 amino acids. CDR3 loop: CASSDLGSYNEQFF.

This clonotype is labeled medium-sized based on frequency. V is TRBV2 and J is TRBJ1-5. CDR1 and CDR2 from the germline V gene are SNHLY and FYNNEI. The length of the CDR3 is 15 residues. The CDR3 loop reads CASSEGRFSNQPQHF.

The gene calls are TRBV7-9 and TRBJ2-2. The CDR3 sequence is 12 residues long. Germline CDR1 and CDR2: SEHNR and FQNEAQ (reference sequence). The CDR3: CASSFFTGELFF.

Measured by frequency, this clonotype is medium-sized. The rearrangement joins TRBV7-9 to TRBJ1-2; the TRBD1 assignment by TCRdb is unverifiable without DNA. Per the germline V gene, CDR1 is SEHNR and CDR2 is FQNEAQ (reference sequence). The CDR3 contains 16 residues. The chain's CDR3 is CASSSRVGQPSYGYTF.

The chain links TRBV3-1 to TRBJ1-5; the TCRdb D gene call, TRBD1, has no DNA to confirm it. From germline, CDR1 is LGHDT and CDR2 YNNKEL (reference sequence). The CDR3 length is 15 residues. This CDR3 is CASSQDLAGGQPQHF.

The chain couples TRBV27 to TRBJ2-3; with no DNA, the TCRdb D assignment of TRBD1 cannot be verified. Germline V gene sequence: CDR1 MNHEY, CDR2 SMNVEV (reference sequence). CDR3 length equals 13 residues. The CDR3 reads CASSVAGLDTQYF.